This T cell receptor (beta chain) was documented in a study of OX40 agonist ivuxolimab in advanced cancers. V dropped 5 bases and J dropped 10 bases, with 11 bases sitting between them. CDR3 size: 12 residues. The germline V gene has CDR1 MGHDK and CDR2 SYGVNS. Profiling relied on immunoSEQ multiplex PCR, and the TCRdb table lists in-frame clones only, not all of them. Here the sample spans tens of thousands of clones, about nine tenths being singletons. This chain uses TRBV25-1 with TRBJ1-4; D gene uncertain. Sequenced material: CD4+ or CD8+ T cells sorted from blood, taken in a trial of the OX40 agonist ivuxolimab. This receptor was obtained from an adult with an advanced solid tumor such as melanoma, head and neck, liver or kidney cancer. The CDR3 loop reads CASSRGVGKLFF. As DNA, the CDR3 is TGTGCCAGCAGTCGTGGGGTGGGAAAACTGTTTTTT.